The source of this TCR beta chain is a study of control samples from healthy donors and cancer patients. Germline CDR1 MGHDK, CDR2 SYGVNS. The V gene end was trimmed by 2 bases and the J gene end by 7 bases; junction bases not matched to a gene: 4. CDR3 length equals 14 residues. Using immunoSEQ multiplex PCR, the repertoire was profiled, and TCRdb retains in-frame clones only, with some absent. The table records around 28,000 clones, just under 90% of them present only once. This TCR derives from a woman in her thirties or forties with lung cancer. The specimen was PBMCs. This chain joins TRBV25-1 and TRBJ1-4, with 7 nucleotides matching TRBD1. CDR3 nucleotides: TGTGCCAGCAGTGAAAGGGAGGGGGCTGAAAAACTGTTTTTT. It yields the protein CASSEREGAEKLFF. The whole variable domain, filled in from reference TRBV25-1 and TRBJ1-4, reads EADIYQTPRYLVIGTGKKITLECSQTMGHDKMYWYQQDPGMELHLIHYSYGVNSTEKGDLSSESTVSRIRTEHFPLTLESARPSHTSQYLCASSEREGAEKLFFGSGTQLSVL.